The present T cell receptor beta chain was sequenced within a study of T cell repertoires in cytomegalovirus infection. About the study: Public TCR beta signature analysis indicated the presence of both CMV infection and matching HLA type.

TCRdb independently ran MiXCR on the reads; one entry per CDR3 protein. The sample has roughly 500,000 distinct CDR3 sequences, about 11% seen once. The J segment lost 1 base and the V segment lost 5 bases, leaving 4 bases of the junction unmatched. Per the germline V gene, CDR1 is PRHDT and CDR2 is FYEKMQ (reference sequence). The CDR3 is 14 residues long. There are a few counts of this clonotype. Its target is unknown. The study's findings and limits: In two of eight donors, the top clonotype was HLA-C-restricted CMV-specific. Identification of carriers of CMV plus the relevant HLA was performed using cumulative public TCR beta family frequency.

Sample: PBMCs. The receptor's source is a human donor in good health (CMV status not recorded). Some clones in this sample may be carry-over from other donors' samples. The V call is TRBV13, the J call TRBJ1-1; 7 positions agree with TRBD1. CDR3 sequence (DNA): TGTGCCAGCAGCAAAAGGGACAGGAACACTGAAGCTTTCTTT. Translating gives CASSKRDRNTEAFF.